The 28 T cell receptor beta chains given below trace back to one sample, sequenced in a study of T cell responses to AZD1222 COVID-19 vaccine. The protocol was immunoSEQ multiplex PCR, while the TCRdb copy is restricted to in-frame clones and leaves out a portion. The sample contains approximately 79,000 clones, 65% to 90% of which appear only once. The material was peripheral blood, obtained on day 0 of AZD1222 vaccination. All receptors derive from an adult in good health.

This clone was detected only a few times. The chain links TRBV5-8 to TRBJ1-5, with D perhaps TRBD1 (6 bases). CDR3 length equals 14 residues. Germline values: CDR1 SGHTS, CDR2 YDEGEE. V lost 0 bases, J lost 4 bases, and 8 bases lay in between. The CDR3 sequence is CASSLGRGNQPQHF. The CDR3 DNA reads as TGTGCCAGCAGCTTGGGCAGGGGAAATCAGCCCCAGCATTTT.

V usage is TRBV7-2 and J usage is TRBJ1-2; no clear D. CDR1 and CDR2 (germline): SGHTA, FQGNSA. V was shortened by 1 base and J by 2 bases, with 8 bases between the two germline ends. The CDR3 contains 14 residues. As DNA, the CDR3 is TGTGCCAGCAGCTTAGGCCCAGTCAACTATGGCTACACCTTC. Translated: CASSLGPVNYGYTF.

The V call is TRBV30, the J call TRBJ1-6, with TRBD1 as a possible D gene (5 bases). Germline V lookup: CDR1 GTSNPN, CDR2 SVGIG (reference sequence). V was shortened by 5 bases and J by 5 bases, with 13 bases between the two germline ends. The CDR3 has 14 amino acids. CDR3 sequence (DNA): TGTGCCTGGGACCGAGGGACTGATAATTCACCCCTCCACTTT. It specifies CAWDRGTDNSPLHF.

The V gene is TRBV7-3, the J gene TRBJ2-1; 9 bases map to TRBD1. After removal of 5 bases from V and 9 bases from J, the junction contained 8 bases not matched to a gene. This CDR3 spans 14 amino acids. CDR1 is SGHTA and CDR2 is FQGTGA in the germline V gene. The CDR3 bases are TGTGCCAGCAGCAACACAGGGGGCGTGGGTGAGCAGTTCTTC. This gives the protein CASSNTGGVGEQFF.

This chain connects TRBV11-3 to TRBJ2-1; D is perhaps TRBD2 (6 bases). In germline, CDR1 is SGHNT, CDR2 YENEEA. This CDR3 spans 15 amino acids. Between the trimmed V and J ends, which lost 5 bases and 8 bases, there was a span of 19 bases. The DNA for the CDR3 is TGTGCCAGCAGCCCCGCACCGGGCGCTAGCGATGAGCAGTTCTTC. Its protein product is CASSPAPGASDEQFF.

The V call is TRBV7-2, the J call TRBJ2-3, with 14 bases fitting TRBD2. The CDR3 consists of 16 residues. The V and J ends lost 5 bases and 4 bases, in that order; junction bases with no gene match: 5. Germline V gene data show CDR1 as SGHTA and CDR2 as FQGNSA. The CDR3 protein is CASSKGLAGASDTQYF. In DNA, the CDR3 is TGTGCCAGCAGCAAGGGACTAGCGGGAGCTTCAGATACGCAGTATTTT.

The chain couples TRBV28 to TRBJ2-5, with D possibly called TRBD1 or TRBD2 (5 bases each). V gave up 8 bases and J gave up 5 bases, with 18 bases separating them. The CDR3 length is 14 residues. CDR1 and CDR2 (germline): MDHEN, SYDVKM. DNA for the CDR3: TGTGCCAGCGGAATGGGGGTAAATGTGGAGACCCAGTACTTC. It encodes CASGMGVNVETQYF.

The rearrangement links TRBV10-1 to TRBJ2-3; unclear D gene. V shed 6 bases and J shed 5 bases, with 12 bases lying between them. CDR1 and CDR2 from the germline V gene are WNHNN and SYGVQD (reference sequence). The CDR3 is 13 residues long. CDR3 bases: TGCGCCAGCAGCTCTCAATATGGAGATACGCAGTATTTT. It codes for CASSSQYGDTQYF.

This clone was observed a single time. J is TRBJ1-2 and V is TRBV30; perhaps TRBD1 as D (5 bases). The CDR3 has 15 amino acids. V gave up 2 bases and J gave up 4 bases, with 17 bases separating them. CDR1 and CDR2 from the germline V gene are GTSNPN and SVGIG (reference sequence). The CDR3 reads CAWSQMGPTAYGYTF. The CDR3 nucleotides read TGTGCCTGGAGTCAGATGGGGCCGACCGCCTATGGCTACACCTTC.

The V gene is TRBV5-1, the J gene TRBJ2-3; TRBD1 matches 7 bases. CDR3 length: 15 residues. The germline gives CDR1 SGHRS, CDR2 YFSETQ. V shed 2 bases and J 5 bases; nucleotides not matched to a gene: 8. The CDR3 loop reads CASSFEDRVVDTQYF. CDR3 DNA: TGCGCCAGCAGCTTTGAAGACAGGGTGGTAGATACGCAGTATTTT.

This chain connects TRBV5-4 to TRBJ1-1; tentatively, D is TRBD1 (5 bases). CDR1 is SGHNT and CDR2 is YYREEE in the germline V gene (reference sequence). The CDR3 has 15 amino acids. With 3 bases removed from V and 1 base from J, the gap between germline ends came to 13 bases. This CDR3 reads CASSYPGGKNTEAFF. The CDR3 DNA is TGTGCCAGCAGCTACCCCGGGGGGAAGAACACTGAAGCTTTCTTT.

This CDR3 is CASSPGQDSGNTIYF. The CDR3 nucleotides read TGTGCCAGCAGCCCGGGACAGGACTCTGGAAACACCATATATTTT. The chain has TRBV7-2 and TRBJ1-3, with 8 bases that match TRBD1. Trimming at V came to 5 bases and at J to 0 bases, leaving 3 bases not matched to a gene. CDR1 is SGHTA and CDR2 is FQGNSA in the germline V gene. The CDR3 totals 15 residues. Drawing the rest from reference TRBV7-2 and TRBJ1-3, the complete variable domain is GAGVSQSPSNKVTEKGKDVELRCDPISGHTALYWYRQSLGQGLEFLIYFQGNSAPDKSGLPSDRFSAERTGGSVSTLTIQRTQQEDSAVYLCASSPGQDSGNTIYFGEGSWLTVV.

There are a few counts of this clone. The rearrangement uses TRBV5-1 and TRBJ1-2; D is uncertain. CDR3 length: 12 amino acids. Germline V gene sequence: CDR1 SGHRS, CDR2 YFSETQ. V gave up 4 bases and J gave up 4 bases, with 8 bases separating them. The CDR3, as DNA: TGCGCCAGCAGCGAGCACAGCTATGGCTACACCTTC. Translating gives CASSEHSYGYTF.

This clone was detected only a few times. The chain links TRBV7-2 to TRBJ2-2; 7 bases line up with TRBD1. The CDR3 totals 17 residues. Per the germline V gene, CDR1 is SGHTA and CDR2 is FQGNSA. Trimming cost V 5 bases and J 3 bases; bases outside gene matches: 12. The chain's CDR3 is CASSPMTGSLYTGELFF. Written as DNA, the CDR3 is TGTGCCAGCAGCCCCATGACAGGGTCGTTGTACACCGGGGAGCTGTTTTTT.

The rearrangement links TRBV18 to TRBJ2-5; 8 nucleotides line up with TRBD2. Per the germline V gene, CDR1 is KGHSH and CDR2 is LQKENI. V lost 6 bases to trimming and J lost 2 bases; unmatched junction nucleotides: 8. This CDR3 contains 15 residues. The CDR3 protein is CASSRAGGVQETQYF. As DNA, the CDR3 is TGTGCCAGCTCCCGCGCCGGGGGGGTACAAGAGACCCAGTACTTC.

V and J are TRBV6-5 and TRBJ2-7; 10 bases are a match to TRBD1. The CDR3 sequence is 14 residues long. The germline gives CDR1 MNHEY, CDR2 SVGAGI. The V segment lost 6 bases and the J segment 6 bases; nucleotides outside the gene matches: 8. CDR3: CASSRDRGTLEQYF. The DNA for the CDR3 is TGTGCCAGCAGCAGGGACAGGGGTACGCTCGAGCAGTACTTC.

The chain employs TRBV25-1 and TRBJ1-2; 7 bases align to TRBD1. Trimming removed 3 bases from V and 4 bases from J; junction bases left unmatched: 2. Per the germline V gene, CDR1 is MGHDK and CDR2 is SYGVNS. The CDR3 totals 13 residues. The CDR3 nucleotides are TGTGCCAGCAGTGAGCAGGGGGGCTATGGCTACACCTTC. Its protein is CASSEQGGYGYTF.

The rearrangement links TRBV19 to TRBJ2-1; tentatively, D is TRBD2 (6 bases). Deletions cut 5 bases from V and 0 bases from J, with 11 bases between. Germline CDR1 and CDR2: LNHDA and SQIVND (reference sequence). CDR3 length equals 15 residues. The CDR3 DNA reads TGTGCCAGTAGTCCGCTAGCGTTCTCCTACAATGAGCAGTTCTTC. Protein: CASSPLAFSYNEQFF.

The gene calls are TRBV6-5 and TRBJ2-7; 7 bases match TRBD2. This CDR3 region has 14 residues. V shed 6 bases and J 2 bases; nucleotides not matched to a gene: 7. In germline, CDR1 is MNHEY, CDR2 SVGAGI. For the CDR3, the DNA is TGTGCCAGCAGAATGCGGGAGACTGCCTACGAGCAGTACTTC. Translated: CASRMRETAYEQYF.

In this sample, this clone turned up a few times. The CDR3 sequence: CASSSITSGRYNEQFF. In DNA, the CDR3 is TGTGCCAGCAGTTCGATAACTAGCGGGAGATACAATGAGCAGTTCTTC. The rearrangement links TRBV28 to TRBJ2-1, with TRBD2 identical over 11 bases. The CDR3 loop spans 16 amino acids. The trim removed 4 bases at V and 4 bases at J, leaving 6 bases unmatched. Germline V lookup: CDR1 MDHEN, CDR2 SYDVKM.

This clone was found once. V is TRBV4-1 and J is TRBJ2-7; D is possibly TRBD1 (6 bases). Germline lookup yields CDR1 MGHRA and CDR2 YSYEKL. This CDR3 contains 15 residues. The germline V and J ends were trimmed by 0 bases and 4 bases, with 13 bases remaining between them. Here the CDR3 reads CASSQDLTGPYEQYF. The CDR3 DNA sequence: TGCGCCAGCAGCCAAGATTTAACAGGGCCGTACGAGCAGTACTTC.

The gene calls are TRBV7-9 and TRBJ2-1; 7 nucleotides align to TRBD2. With V trimmed by 5 bases and J by 8 bases, 3 bases remained unmatched. The CDR3 loop spans 12 amino acids. Germline V CDR1 and CDR2: SEHNR, FQNEAQ (reference sequence). The CDR3 coding sequence is TGTGCCAGCAGCGGACTAGTGGATGAGCAGTTCTTC. Protein: CASSGLVDEQFF.

A single count supports this clone. The J gene is TRBJ1-1, the V gene TRBV4-3; D remains unclear. V dropped 1 base and J dropped 0 bases, with 9 bases sitting between them. CDR3 length equals 15 residues. CDR1 and CDR2 from the germline V gene are LGHNA and YSLEER. CDR3 coding DNA: TGCGCCAGCAGCCAAGCCGACCTTATGAACACTGAAGCTTTCTTT. It translates to CASSQADLMNTEAFF.

The chain has TRBV6-5 and TRBJ2-7, with D unclear. This CDR3 is built from 13 residues. Germline assignment: CDR1 MNHEY and CDR2 SVGAGI. Trimming stripped 2 bases from V and 2 bases from J, with 7 bases between. CDR3 coding DNA: TGTGCCAGCAGTTACCAGGAACCCTACGAGCAGTACTTC. Amino acid sequence: CASSYQEPYEQYF.

This chain's CDR3 is CASSLGGNSPLHF. CDR3 bases: TGTGCCAGCAGCTTAGGGGGGAATTCACCCCTCCACTTT. The chain joins TRBV11-3 to TRBJ1-6, with D tentatively TRBD1 (5 bases). The CDR3 covers 13 residues. With 1 base removed from V and 7 bases from J, the gap between germline ends came to 5 bases. The germline V gene encodes CDR1 SGHNT and CDR2 YENEEA.

This clone was picked up one time. The rearrangement uses TRBV28 and TRBJ1-6; no clear D. Trimming cost V 6 bases and J 7 bases, with 16 bases left between them. The germline V gene encodes CDR1 MDHEN and CDR2 SYDVKM. This CDR3 is 15 amino acids long. The CDR3 loop is CASSSYGRGNSPLHF. CDR3 nucleotide sequence: TGTGCCAGCAGCTCGTATGGACGGGGAAATTCACCCCTCCACTTT.

The CDR3 region is CASLVEKLFF. CDR3 nucleotide sequence: TGTGCCAGCTTGGTTGAAAAACTGTTTTTT. V gene TRBV11-3 combines with J gene TRBJ1-4; D gene uncertain. CDR1 and CDR2 (germline): SGHNT, YENEEA. V was trimmed by 8 bases and J by 7 bases, leaving 5 bases between them. This CDR3 spans 10 amino acids.

This clone was found a few times. This chain connects TRBV2 to TRBJ1-6, with D possibly matching TRBD1 (6 bases). In germline, CDR1 is SNHLY, CDR2 FYNNEI. V lost 8 bases and J 7 bases, leaving 15 bases between the germline ends. This CDR3 comprises 14 residues. The CDR3 DNA follows: TGTGCCAGCGGTTTGGGGGGCGTAAATTCACCCCTCCACTTT. It is translated as CASGLGGVNSPLHF. Full variable domain (missing parts from reference TRBV2 and TRBJ1-6): EPEVTQTPSHQVTQMGQEVILRCVPISNHLYFYWYRQILGQKVEFLVSFYNNEISEKSEIFDDQFSVERPDGSNFTLKIRSTKLEDSAMYFCASGLGGVNSPLHFGNGTRLTVT.